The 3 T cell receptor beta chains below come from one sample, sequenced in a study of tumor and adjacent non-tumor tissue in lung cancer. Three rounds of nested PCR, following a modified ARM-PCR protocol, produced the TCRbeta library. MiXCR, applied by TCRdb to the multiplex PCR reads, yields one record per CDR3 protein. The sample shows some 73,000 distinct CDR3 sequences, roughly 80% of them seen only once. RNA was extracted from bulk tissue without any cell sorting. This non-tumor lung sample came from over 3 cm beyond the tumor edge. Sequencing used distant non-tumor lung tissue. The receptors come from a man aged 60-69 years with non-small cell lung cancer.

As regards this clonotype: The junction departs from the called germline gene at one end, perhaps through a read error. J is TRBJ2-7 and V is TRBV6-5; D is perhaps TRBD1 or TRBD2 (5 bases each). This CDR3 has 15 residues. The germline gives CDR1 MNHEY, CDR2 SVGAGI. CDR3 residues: CVSGNGGITRYEHYF. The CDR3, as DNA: TGTGTCAGCGGCAATGGGGGAATCACTCGCTACGAGCACTACTTC.

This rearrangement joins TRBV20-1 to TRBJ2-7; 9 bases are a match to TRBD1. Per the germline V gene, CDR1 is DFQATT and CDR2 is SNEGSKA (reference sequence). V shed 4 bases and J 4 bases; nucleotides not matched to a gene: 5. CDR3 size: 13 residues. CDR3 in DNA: TGCAGTGCTATTGGGGACAGGGATTACGAGCAGTACTTC. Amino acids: CSAIGDRDYEQYF.

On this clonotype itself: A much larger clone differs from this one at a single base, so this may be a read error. CDR3: CAWSEETGGAFDEQFF. The DNA for the CDR3 is TGTGCCTGGAGTGAGGAAACAGGGGGCGCGTTCGATGAGCAGTTCTTC. The chain uses TRBV30 and TRBJ2-1; 9 positions match TRBD1. The CDR3 is made up of 16 amino acids. Unmatched junction bases numbered 12, after V lost 1 base and J lost 8 bases. In germline, CDR1 is GTSNPN, CDR2 SVGIG (reference sequence).